A single sample gave rise to the 30 T cell receptor beta chains below, sequenced in a study of shared clonotypes between healthy human individuals. Data came from immunoSEQ multiplex PCR; TCRdb stores just in-frame clones and leaves some out. The sample consists of some 2,100,000 clones, roughly 91% of them appearing once. In the naive CD8 group, cells lacked CD45RO and were positively selected for CCR7, so terminally differentiated effector memory CD45RA+ cells were left out. Material: naive CD8+ T cells from PBMCs. The receptors were sampled from a man aged 18 to 30 in good health. Some clones in this sample may be carry-over from other donors' samples.

This chain links TRBV27 with TRBJ2-7; D perhaps matches TRBD1 (6 bases). The CDR3 totals 16 residues. The ends were cut back, 4 bases at V and 5 bases at J, with 21 bases in the middle. Germline CDR1 reads MNHEY; CDR2 reads SMNVEV (reference sequence). The CDR3 DNA sequence: TGTGCCAGCAGTTCCGTAGGCCCCAAGGGGGTCAACGAGCAGTACTTC. As protein: CASSSVGPKGVNEQYF.

This sequence joins TRBV4-2 and TRBJ2-3; the match to TRBD2 covers 11 bases. Germline CDR1 LGHNA, CDR2 YNFKEQ. The CDR3 has 17 residues. V shed 4 bases, J shed 1 base, and the junction held 7 bases outside the gene matches. The CDR3 region is CASSRGTSGAGTDTQYF. The DNA for the CDR3 is TGTGCCAGCAGCCGGGGGACTAGCGGAGCTGGCACAGATACGCAGTATTTT.

The chain recombines TRBV5-8 with TRBJ2-5; TRBD2 matches at 10 bases. The germline V gene has CDR1 SGHTS and CDR2 YDEGEE. V dropped 0 bases and J dropped 4; count of bases not matched to a gene: 18. The CDR3 is made up of 20 amino acids. The DNA for the CDR3 is TGTGCCAGCAGCTTGGGTGTGGCAGGGCGGCTAGCGGGAGTATCAGAGACCCAGTACTTC. It specifies CASSLGVAGRLAGVSETQYF.

The CDR3, as DNA: TGCGCCAGCAGCCAAGATATGATAGCGGGACAAAAGGTCCAAGAGACCCAGTACTTC. Translating it yields CASSQDMIAGQKVQETQYF. The chain couples TRBV4-1 to TRBJ2-5; the match to TRBD2 covers 8 bases. Germline values: CDR1 MGHRA, CDR2 YSYEKL. The trim removed 0 bases at V and 1 base at J, leaving 13 bases unmatched. The CDR3 totals 19 residues.

The gene calls are TRBV15 and TRBJ2-2; TRBD1 matches at 9 bases. Germline assignment: CDR1 LNHNV and CDR2 YYDKDF (reference sequence). This CDR3 has 17 residues. Trimming took 0 bases from V and 4 from J; bases not matched to a gene: 6. CDR3 sequence reads: CATSRDSNRGLTGELFF. CDR3 in DNA: TGTGCCACCAGCAGAGATTCGAACAGGGGGCTCACCGGGGAGCTGTTTTTT.

The chain uses TRBV7-3 and TRBJ2-2; 11 bases match TRBD2. Germline loops: CDR1 SGHTA, CDR2 FQGTGA. V shed 5 bases and J 0 bases; nucleotides not matched to a gene: 5. The CDR3 length is 17 residues. The CDR3: CASSPRLAGSNTGELFF. The CDR3 bases are TGTGCCAGCAGCCCCAGACTAGCGGGATCGAACACCGGGGAGCTGTTTTTT.

This clone was counted once. The chain combines TRBV5-1 with TRBJ2-2, with D perhaps matching TRBD2 (6 bases). Germline loops: CDR1 SGHRS, CDR2 YFSETQ. The CDR3 has 15 residues. The germline V and J ends were trimmed by 0 bases and 3 bases, with 9 bases remaining between them. DNA of the CDR3: TGCGCCAGCAGCTTGGTTCGGGGGTACACCGGGGAGCTGTTTTTT. It translates to CASSLVRGYTGELFF.

The chain combines TRBV6-6 with TRBJ2-1; 8 positions agree with TRBD1. Looked up from germline, CDR1 is MNHNY and CDR2 is SVGAGI (reference sequence). V shed 0 bases and J 6 bases; nucleotides not matched to a gene: 7. This CDR3 has 16 amino acids. The CDR3 nucleotides read TGTGCCAGCAGTTACTCGGAGACAGGGGAGCTCAATGAGCAGTTCTTC. Protein product: CASSYSETGELNEQFF.

The chain employs TRBV4-1 and TRBJ2-7; possibly TRBD1 for D (5 bases). CDR1 MGHRA and CDR2 YSYEKL come from the germline V gene. The CDR3 totals 13 residues. The V end lost 5 bases, the J end lost 0 bases, and 8 bases lay between the germline ends. DNA of the CDR3: TGCGCCAGCAGCTACCAGGGCTCCTACGAGCAGTACTTC. Translating gives CASSYQGSYEQYF.

This clone was found a few times. The chain links TRBV5-1 to TRBJ1-1; D gene ambiguous. The CDR3 has 13 amino acids. With 4 bases removed from V and 7 bases from J, the gap between germline ends came to 14 bases. Germline V gene data show CDR1 as SGHRS and CDR2 as YFSETQ. CDR3 coding DNA: TGCGCCAGCAGCCCGGCGATCGGGTTTGAAGCTTTCTTT. Its protein product is CASSPAIGFEAFF.

The J gene is TRBJ2-7, the V gene TRBV4-2; tentatively, D is TRBD1 (6 bases). This CDR3 is 14 amino acids long. V lost 3 bases and J 3 bases, leaving 12 bases between the germline ends. The V gene's germline CDR1 is LGHNA and CDR2 YNFKEQ. CDR3 nucleotides: TGTGCCAGCAGCCAGGGCAGGGGCTTCTACGAGCAGTACTTC. Amino acid sequence: CASSQGRGFYEQYF.

This clone appeared a single time. The chain carries TRBV7-9 and TRBJ2-1; D remains ambiguous. The germline CDR1 and CDR2 sequences are SEHNR and FQNEAQ (reference sequence). The CDR3 covers 12 residues. The ends were cut back, 2 bases at V and 8 bases at J, with 7 bases in the middle. The CDR3 here is CASSLFNDEQFF. CDR3 coding DNA: TGTGCCAGCAGCTTATTCAACGATGAGCAGTTCTTC.

V gene TRBV11-2 combines with J gene TRBJ2-1; the match to TRBD2 covers 7 bases. V was clipped by 5 bases and J by 3 bases; unmatched bases: 10. CDR3 length: 16 amino acids. Per the germline V gene, CDR1 is SGHAT and CDR2 is FQNNGV. CDR3 residues: CASSHFSASGYNEQFF. Written as DNA, the CDR3 is TGTGCCAGCAGCCACTTCTCGGCTAGCGGCTACAATGAGCAGTTCTTC. Looking up the rest from reference TRBV11-2 and TRBJ2-1 gives the full variable domain: EAGVAQSPRYKIIEKRQSVAFWCNPISGHATLYWYQQILGQGPKLLIQFQNNGVVDDSQLPKDRFSAERLKGVDSTLKIQPAKLEDSAVYLCASSHFSASGYNEQFFGPGTRLTVL.

This rearrangement joins TRBV9 to TRBJ2-5; the D gene is possibly TRBD1 (5 bases). CDR3 length equals 15 residues. Germline assignment: CDR1 SGDLS and CDR2 YYNGEE. Trimming removed 3 bases at V and 2 bases at J, with 14 bases between. CDR3 protein: CASSGRDRNQETQYF. CDR3 coding DNA: TGTGCCAGCAGCGGAAGAGACAGAAATCAAGAGACCCAGTACTTC. Combining the CDR3 with reference TRBV9 and TRBJ2-5 gives the whole variable domain DSGVTQTPKHLITATGQRVTLRCSPRSGDLSVYWYQQSLDQGLQFLIQYYNGEERAKGNILERFSAQQFPDLHSELNLSSLELGDSALYFCASSGRDRNQETQYFGPGTRLLVL.

V usage is TRBV2 and J usage is TRBJ2-5; D is unclear. The germline gives CDR1 SNHLY, CDR2 FYNNEI. This CDR3 is 14 amino acids long. With 8 bases removed from V and 2 bases from J, the gap between germline ends came to 15 bases. As DNA, the CDR3 is TGTGCCAGCTCTCGGGCAGCCCCACAAGAGACCCAGTACTTC. Its translation is CASSRAAPQETQYF.

The chain links TRBV6-6 to TRBJ2-5; either TRBD1 or TRBD2 may supply D (5 bases each). CDR3 length equals 15 residues. CDR1 and CDR2 (germline): MNHNY, SVGAGI (reference sequence). The V end was cut by 5 bases, the J end by 4 bases, with 17 bases between. CDR3 in DNA: TGTGCCAGCAGTACGCTGGAGGCAGGGTTAGAGACCCAGTACTTC. Amino acids: CASSTLEAGLETQYF.

The V gene is TRBV7-6, the J gene TRBJ2-1; D gene unclear. The germline V gene has CDR1 SGHVS and CDR2 FNYEAQ. Trimming removed 2 bases from V and 8 bases from J, with 10 bases in between. This CDR3 has 13 amino acids. The CDR3 loop is CASSLIRAHEQFF. DNA of the CDR3: TGTGCCAGCAGCTTAATCCGGGCCCATGAGCAGTTCTTC.

The chain is built from TRBV6-6 and TRBJ1-2; D is ambiguous. This CDR3 spans 14 amino acids. The germline V gene encodes CDR1 MNHNY and CDR2 SVGAGI (reference sequence). Trimming shortened V by 0 bases and J by 6 bases, and 11 bases separated the two germline ends. The CDR3 sequence is CASSYSSLRDGYTF. Here the CDR3 DNA reads TGTGCCAGCAGTTACTCGTCTCTCCGGGATGGCTACACCTTC.

Regarding this clone: This specimen includes other DNA sequences encoding the same CDR3. The chain is built from TRBV19 and TRBJ1-5, with 7 bases fitting TRBD1. Germline CDR1 and CDR2: LNHDA and SQIVND (reference sequence). This CDR3 spans 16 amino acids. V was pared by 0 bases and J by 4 bases, with 6 bases of the junction left unmatched. For the CDR3, the DNA is TGTGCCAGTAGTATAGATGGAGGGGGCCGGAATCAGCCCCAGCATTTT. Protein product: CASSIDGGGRNQPQHF.

The chain employs TRBV9 and TRBJ2-7; TRBD1 aligns across 7 bases. Germline CDR1 SGDLS, CDR2 YYNGEE. This CDR3 contains 16 residues. V lost 4 bases, J lost 8 bases, and 18 bases stayed unmatched. The CDR3: CASSPPSGTDVYQQYF. DNA of the CDR3: TGTGCCAGCAGCCCCCCCTCCGGGACAGACGTTTATCAGCAGTACTTC.

The chain employs TRBV5-6 and TRBJ1-2; 10 bases are a match to TRBD1. The CDR3 length is 14 residues. The V and J ends lost 4 bases and 4 bases, in that order; junction bases with no gene match: 4. The germline CDR1 and CDR2 sequences are SGHDT and YYEEEE. CDR3 DNA sequence: TGTGCCAGCAGCGTGACAGGGGGCTTCTATGGCTACACCTTC. Its translation: CASSVTGGFYGYTF.

In its sample, this clone was seen once. V and J are TRBV29-1 and TRBJ2-3, with D maybe TRBD1 (6 bases). Looked up from germline, CDR1 is SQVTM and CDR2 is ANQGSEA. The germline V and J ends were trimmed by 4 bases and 3 bases, with 14 bases remaining between them. The CDR3 runs 14 residues. In DNA form, the CDR3 reads TGCAGCGTTGGGACAGAGATTTTTACAGATACGCAGTATTTT. Translating it yields CSVGTEIFTDTQYF.

The V and J genes are TRBV27 and TRBJ2-6; the D gene is possibly TRBD2 (7 bases). This CDR3 spans 18 amino acids. Trimming removed 5 bases from V and 1 base from J, with 18 bases in between. Germline values: CDR1 MNHEY, CDR2 SMNVEV (reference sequence). The CDR3 loop is CASSILQGGGSGANVLTF. The CDR3 DNA reads TGTGCCAGCAGTATATTACAGGGAGGGGGATCTGGGGCCAACGTCCTGACTTTC. Combining the CDR3 with reference TRBV27 and TRBJ2-6 gives the whole variable domain EAQVTQNPRYLITVTGKKLTVTCSQNMNHEYMSWYRQDPGLGLRQIYYSMNVEVTDKGDVPEGYKVSRKEKRNFPLILESPSPNQTSLYFCASSILQGGGSGANVLTFGAGSRLTVL.

V and J are TRBV27 and TRBJ1-2; D gene uncertain. The CDR3 covers 14 residues. Germline V gives CDR1 MNHEY, CDR2 SMNVEV (reference sequence). V lost 4 bases and J lost 1, with 10 bases in between. The CDR3 sequence: CASSSRRINYGYTF. The CDR3 nucleotides read TGTGCCAGCAGTTCACGCCGGATTAACTATGGCTACACCTTC.

V is TRBV19 and J is TRBJ2-1; no reliable D call. CDR1 and CDR2 (germline): LNHDA, SQIVND (reference sequence). The CDR3 extends over 16 amino acids. With 3 bases removed from V and 4 bases from J, the gap between germline ends came to 16 bases. The chain's CDR3 is CASSISAVDPYNEQFF. CDR3 DNA sequence: TGTGCCAGTAGTATTAGTGCCGTAGACCCTTACAATGAGCAGTTCTTC. Using reference TRBV19 and TRBJ2-1 for the parts outside the CDR3, the full variable domain is DGGITQSPKYLFRKEGQNVTLSCEQNLNHDAMYWYRQDPGQGLRLIYYSQIVNDFQKGDIAEGYSVSREKKESFPLTVTSAQKNPTAFYLCASSISAVDPYNEQFFGPGTRLTVL.

The V and J genes are TRBV7-6 and TRBJ2-5; D gene uncertain. The CDR3 sequence is 19 residues long. The germline gives CDR1 SGHVS, CDR2 FNYEAQ. The V end lost 3 bases, the J end lost 0 bases, and 23 bases lay between the germline ends. The chain's CDR3 is CASSFHIRVGKADQETQYF. CDR3 coding DNA: TGTGCCAGCAGCTTTCACATAAGGGTCGGTAAGGCAGACCAAGAGACCCAGTACTTC.

This chain links TRBV6-5 with TRBJ2-7; D gene unclear. Trimming pared 0 bases from V and 6 bases from J, leaving 6 bases between. In germline, CDR1 is MNHEY, CDR2 SVGAGI. This CDR3 region has 12 residues. Here the CDR3 reads CASSYSIGEQYF. CDR3 nucleotides: TGTGCCAGCAGTTACTCGATCGGCGAGCAGTACTTC.

The chain employs TRBV2 and TRBJ2-7, with 7 bases fitting TRBD2. CDR1 is SNHLY and CDR2 is FYNNEI in the germline V gene. V shed 4 bases, J shed 3 bases, and the junction held 6 bases outside the gene matches. The CDR3 contains 14 residues. Here the CDR3 reads CASSAGTTYYEQYF. As DNA, the CDR3 is TGTGCCAGCAGTGCCGGGACTACGTACTACGAGCAGTACTTC.

The V call is TRBV28, the J call TRBJ2-7, with 7 bases lining up with TRBD2. The CDR3 runs 13 residues. CDR1 and CDR2 (germline): MDHEN, SYDVKM. The trim removed 3 bases at V and 9 bases at J, leaving 8 bases unmatched. CDR3 region: CASSFTSAEAQYF. CDR3 nucleotide sequence: TGTGCCAGCAGTTTCACTAGCGCCGAGGCGCAGTACTTC.

This rearrangement joins TRBV6-1 to TRBJ2-3; 11 positions match TRBD2. With V trimmed by 2 bases and J by 9 bases, 13 bases remained unmatched. In germline, CDR1 is MNHNS, CDR2 SASEGT. The CDR3 contains 17 residues. CDR3 residues: CASSEPGTSGGQGTQYF. The CDR3 DNA reads TGTGCCAGCAGTGAACCGGGGACTAGCGGAGGCCAAGGGACGCAGTATTTT.